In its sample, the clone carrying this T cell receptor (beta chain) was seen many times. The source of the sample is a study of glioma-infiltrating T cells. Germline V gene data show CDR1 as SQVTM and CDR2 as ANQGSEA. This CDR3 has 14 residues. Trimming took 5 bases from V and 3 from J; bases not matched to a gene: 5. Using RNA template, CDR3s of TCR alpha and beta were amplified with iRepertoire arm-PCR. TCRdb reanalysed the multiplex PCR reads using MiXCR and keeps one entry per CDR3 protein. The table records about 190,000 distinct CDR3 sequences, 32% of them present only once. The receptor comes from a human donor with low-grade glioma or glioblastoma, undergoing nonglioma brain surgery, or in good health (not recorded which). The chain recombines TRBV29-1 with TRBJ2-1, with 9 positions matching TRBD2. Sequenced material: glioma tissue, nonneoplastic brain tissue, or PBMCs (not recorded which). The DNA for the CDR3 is TGCAGCGTTCATCGAGCGGGGGGCTACAATGAGCAGTTCTTC. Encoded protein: CSVHRAGGYNEQFF.